A selection of T cell receptor beta chains follows, all from one sample in a study of cytomegalovirus exposure and HLA in healthy donors. Sequencing was performed with immunoSEQ multiplex PCR; in TCRdb, only in-frame clones are kept and a portion is missing. Here the sample spans more than 20,000 clones, around 77% being singletons. Sample: PBMCs. These receptors came from a man aged 60 to 69 in good health and CMV-seronegative. The CDR3 runs from the conserved cysteine through the conserved F or W. The order of the fields is D gene, clone size, V gene, J gene, CDR3 DNA, CDR3 protein. D genes are given only for firm matches. Expanded clones get a size class; other rows say once, few or many, or leave the size out.

>TRBD1|NA|TRBV5-1|TRBJ2-2
TGCGCCAGCAGCTCGGGACAGATTACGAACACCGGGGAGCTGTTTTTT
CASSSGQITNTGELFF
>NA|NA|TRBV11-3|TRBJ1-1
TGTGCCAGCAGCTTGGGTAGGGCGGGTGAAGCTTTCTTT
CASSLGRAGEAFF
>NA|NA|TRBV18|TRBJ2-5
TGTGCCAGCTCACCAAATCCGGAGACCCAGTACTTC
CASSPNPETQYF
>TRBD1|NA|TRBV6-5|TRBJ2-7
TGTGCCAGCAGTTACAGTGACAGGGGGTTCGAGCAGTACTTC
CASSYSDRGFEQYF
>NA|NA|TRBV29-1|TRBJ2-3
TGCAGCGTAGACAGCAGCACAGATACGCAGTATTTT
CSVDSSTDTQYF
>NA|NA|TRBV6-5|TRBJ2-7
TGTGCCAGCAGTCCCCCCCGATTCGGGGGCTACGAGCAGTACTTC
CASSPPRFGGYEQYF
>NA|NA|TRBV7-6|TRBJ1-5
TGTGCCAGCAGTGGAGGGTTAGGGCACCTCCAGCCCCAGCATTTT
CASSGGLGHLQPQHF
>NA|NA|TRBV5-1|TRBJ2-1
TGCGCCAGCAGCTTGAAGGTGGTGGGGGGAACCTACAATGAGCAGTTCTTC
CASSLKVVGGTYNEQFF
>TRBD2|NA|TRBV9|TRBJ2-1
TGTGCCAGCAGCACAGCGGGGGGGCCGCGGGAGCAGTTCTTC
CASSTAGGPREQFF
>NA|once|TRBV9|TRBJ1-4
TGTGCCAGCAGCGTAACAGGGAGCACGTGGAAACTGTTTTTT
CASSVTGSTWKLFF
>NA|few|TRBV20-1|TRBJ2-7
TGCAGTGCTAGGATACAAAACGAGCAGTACTTC
CSARIQNEQYF
>NA|NA|TRBV27|TRBJ2-3
TGTGCCAGCAGTTTTCGTCCCACAGATACGCAGTATTTT
CASSFRPTDTQYF
>NA|NA|TRBV29-1|TRBJ2-1
TGCAGCGGAACTAGCTCCCGGGGGCAGTTCTTC
CSGTSSRGQFF
>TRBD1|medium-sized|TRBV4-1|TRBJ2-7
TGCGCCAGCAGCCAAGTTGATAGGACAGGGTTCTACGAGCAGTACTTC
CASSQVDRTGFYEQYF
>NA|NA|TRBV19|TRBJ1-5
TGTGCCAGTAGTTCGGACACCCTGCAGCATTTT
CASSSDTLQHF
>NA|once|TRBV5-1|TRBJ1-2
TGCGCCAGCCGCGGGAGGGACGACGGGACGACTAACTATGGCTACACCTTC
CASRGRDDGTTNYGYTF
>TRBD1|NA|TRBV25-1|TRBJ1-2
TGTGCCAGCAGTGGACAGGGTAGAGGAAATGGCTACACCTTC
CASSGQGRGNGYTF
>NA|few|TRBV6-1|TRBJ2-7
TGTGCCAGCAGTGACCCCGGACAGGGACTAAGAAACTTC
CASSDPGQGLRNF
>TRBD2|NA|TRBV11-2|TRBJ2-1
TGTGCCAGCAGAAGGACTAGCGGGAGAGGGTACAATGAGCAGTTCTTC
CASRRTSGRGYNEQFF
>TRBD2|NA|TRBV7-2|TRBJ2-1
TGTGCCAGCACTCGGGGACTAGCGGGAAGTGAGCAGTTCTTC
CASTRGLAGSEQFF
>TRBD1|NA|TRBV7-2|TRBJ2-1
TGTGCCAGCACAAGGACAGGGTACCACAATGAGCAGTTCTTC
CASTRTGYHNEQFF
>NA|NA|TRBV2|TRBJ2-2
TGTGCCAGCCGACGGGAAATGAGCGGGGAGCTGTTTTTT
CASRREMSGELFF
>TRBD2|NA|TRBV7-3|TRBJ2-1
TGTGCCAGCAGCCCGGGACTAGCGGGGGGGGCGATTTACGACAATGAGCAGTTCTTC
CASSPGLAGGAIYDNEQFF
>TRBD1|NA|TRBV4-1|TRBJ2-3
TGCGCCAGCAGCCAACCGCGGACAGGGGGAAACACAGATACGCAGTATTTT
CASSQPRTGGNTDTQYF
>NA|NA|TRBV4-1|TRBJ2-7
TGCGCCAGCAGCCAAGGGGGCATAGGGCTCTCCTACGAGCAGTACTTC
CASSQGGIGLSYEQYF
>NA|NA|TRBV19|TRBJ1-3
TGTGCCAGTAGCCCAGGGGCTGGAAACACCATATATTTT
CASSPGAGNTIYF
>NA|NA|TRBV11-3|TRBJ2-5
TGTGCCAGCAGCTTATCAGGGTCCTTGGGGGAGACCCAGTACTTC
CASSLSGSLGETQYF
>TRBD1|few|TRBV19|TRBJ1-2
TGTGCCAGTAGTATCCAGGGGGTGAGCTCCTCTGGCTACACCTTC
CASSIQGVSSSGYTF
>NA|NA|TRBV28|TRBJ2-3
TGTGCCAGCAGTTTAACTTTTCGGGCAGGGAGGAGAGATACGCAGTATTTT
CASSLTFRAGRRDTQYF
>TRBD1|NA|TRBV30|TRBJ2-7
TGTGCCTGGAGTATCTCATCGGGACAGGGATACGAGCAGTACTTC
CAWSISSGQGYEQYF
>TRBD2|NA|TRBV2|TRBJ2-1
TGTGCCAGCAGGACACCGGGGGGGGCGGGAGGTGGCAATGAGCAGTTCTTC
CASRTPGGAGGGNEQFF
>NA|NA|TRBV7-9|TRBJ2-1
TGTGCCAGCAGCTTAGCAACGGGACTCCCAGAGCAGTTCTTC
CASSLATGLPEQFF
>TRBD2|NA|TRBV28|TRBJ2-3
TGTGCCAGCAGTCCCCGCGCGGGAGATGATACGCAGTATTTT
CASSPRAGDDTQYF
>TRBD2|NA|TRBV30|TRBJ2-5
TGTGCCTGGACCCCCGGGACTAGGCCTCAAGAGACCCAGTACTTC
CAWTPGTRPQETQYF
>NA|NA|TRBV20-1|TRBJ2-5
TGCAGTGCAGGACAACCGGAGACCCAGTACTTC
CSAGQPETQYF
>TRBD1|NA|TRBV5-1|TRBJ1-6
TGCGCCAGCAGCAGGACAGGGGCAGAGAATTCACCCCTCCACTTT
CASSRTGAENSPLHF
>NA|NA|TRBV18|TRBJ1-6
TGTGCCAGCTCACCGACAGCTCCCCCTTCACCCCTCCACTTT
CASSPTAPPSPLHF
>NA|few|TRBV30|TRBJ1-1
TGTGCCTGGAGAACAGGACCGAACACTGAAGCTTTCTTT
CAWRTGPNTEAFF